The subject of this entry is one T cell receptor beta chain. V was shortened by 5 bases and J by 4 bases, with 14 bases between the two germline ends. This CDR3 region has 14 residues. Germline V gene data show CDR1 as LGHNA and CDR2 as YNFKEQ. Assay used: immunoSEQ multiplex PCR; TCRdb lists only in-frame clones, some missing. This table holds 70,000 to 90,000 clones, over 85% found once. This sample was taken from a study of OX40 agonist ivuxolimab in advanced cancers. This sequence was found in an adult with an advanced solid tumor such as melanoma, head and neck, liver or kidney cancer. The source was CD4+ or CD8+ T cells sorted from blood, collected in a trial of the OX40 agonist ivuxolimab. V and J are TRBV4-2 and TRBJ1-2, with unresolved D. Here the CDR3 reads CASSTTTGPYGYTF. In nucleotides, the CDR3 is TGTGCCAGCAGCACGACTACCGGGCCCTATGGCTACACCTTC.